Below are 10 T cell receptor beta chains sequenced from a single sample in a study of blood T cell repertoires in COVID-19. Clones were sequenced by immunoSEQ multiplex PCR, and TCRdb holds only the in-frame ones, with some missing. The repertoire has 120,000 to 150,000 clones, 80% to 90% of them found once; the top ten carry under 12%. Sequences were obtained from peripheral blood. Receptors were obtained from a man aged 60 to 69 with active or convalescent COVID-19.

The chain employs TRBV9 and TRBJ2-3; 7 bases map to TRBD1. Trimming removed 0 bases from V and 7 bases from J; junction bases left unmatched: 14. The CDR3 sequence is 17 residues long. The V gene's germline CDR1 is SGDLS and CDR2 YYNGEE. The CDR3 DNA is TGTGCCAGCAGCGTAGAGTTAAAGGGGGCTAGCACTAATACGCAGTATTTT. It translates to CASSVELKGASTNTQYF.

Regarding this clone: One end of the junction does not line up with germline, which may come from a read error. The rearrangement uses TRBV5-4 and TRBJ2-7; TRBD1 matches at 8 bases. In germline, CDR1 is SGHNT, CDR2 YYREEE (reference sequence). The CDR3 totals 15 residues. CDR3 residues: CASSLDLRTGHPLDF. DNA for the CDR3: TGTGCCAGCAGCTTGGACCTGAGGACAGGGCATCCTTTAGACTTC.

The chain has TRBV2 and TRBJ2-7, with TRBD1 matching 8 bases. V lost 6 bases to trimming and J lost 8 bases; unmatched junction nucleotides: 6. From germline, CDR1 is SNHLY and CDR2 FYNNEI. This CDR3 has 12 amino acids. The CDR3 DNA is TGTGCCAGCAGGGGGACAGGTTCCCAGCAGTACTTC. The encoded protein is CASRGTGSQQYF.

The chain joins TRBV6-1 to TRBJ1-1; D gene unclear. V lost 2 bases and J 7 bases, leaving 11 bases between the germline ends. The V gene's germline CDR1 is MNHNS and CDR2 SASEGT. The length of the CDR3 is 13 residues. This CDR3 reads CASSETGRSEAFF. DNA of the CDR3: TGTGCCAGCAGTGAAACCGGTCGGAGTGAAGCTTTCTTT.

J is TRBJ2-2 and V is TRBV24-1; possible D gene TRBD1, 6 bases. CDR1 and CDR2 from the germline V gene are KGHDR and SFDVKD. V was clipped by 0 bases and J by 7 bases, with 20 bases between them. The CDR3 is 18 residues long. CDR3 nucleotides: TGTGCCACCAGTGATTTGAATACAGGGCTCCGGAATGGCGGGGAGCTGTTTTTT. Amino acids: CATSDLNTGLRNGGELFF.

The chain joins TRBV6-1 to TRBJ1-4; 7 bases line up with TRBD1. The CDR3 is 15 residues long. Germline assignment: CDR1 MNHNS and CDR2 SASEGT. J lost 5 bases, V lost 2 bases, and 5 bases had no gene match. CDR3 nucleotides: TGTGCCAGCAGTGAACCCGGGACAGCCAATGAAAAACTGTTTTTT. It specifies CASSEPGTANEKLFF.

The chain has TRBV7-9 and TRBJ2-1, with 13 bases lining up with TRBD2. The CDR3 is made up of 18 amino acids. Germline V gene sequence: CDR1 SEHNR, CDR2 FQNEAQ (reference sequence). With V trimmed by 4 bases and J by 0 bases, 6 bases remained unmatched. The CDR3: CASSSYGLAGVSYNEQFF. For the CDR3, the DNA is TGTGCCAGCAGCTCCTACGGACTAGCGGGGGTCTCCTACAATGAGCAGTTCTTC.

This chain joins TRBV27 and TRBJ2-1; weak D call: TRBD1 (6 bases). CDR1 is MNHEY and CDR2 is SMNVEV in the germline V gene (reference sequence). This CDR3 spans 17 amino acids. Trimming took off 3 bases at V and 0 bases at J, with 15 bases between the two ends. CDR3 bases: TGTGCCAGCAGTTTGAGACAGGACCTGAGCTCCTACAATGAGCAGTTCTTC. Amino acids: CASSLRQDLSSYNEQFF.

The chain is built from TRBV14 and TRBJ1-1; 10 nucleotides agree with TRBD1. The V gene's germline CDR1 is SGHDN and CDR2 FVKESK. The CDR3 has 15 amino acids. The V segment lost 4 bases and the J segment 2 bases; nucleotides outside the gene matches: 4. The CDR3 loop reads CASSPWDRGNTEAFF. The CDR3 region has the DNA TGTGCCAGCAGCCCCTGGGACAGGGGAAACACTGAAGCTTTCTTT.

The V and J genes are TRBV4-1 and TRBJ2-5; 8 nucleotides align to TRBD1. The CDR3 consists of 15 residues. Germline values: CDR1 MGHRA, CDR2 YSYEKL. V shed 1 base and J 4 bases; nucleotides not matched to a gene: 5. The CDR3 spells CASSQGTGRTETQYF. The CDR3 DNA is TGCGCCAGCAGCCAAGGGACAGGGAGGACAGAGACCCAGTACTTC.